This passage covers 5 T cell receptor beta chains from one sample sequenced in a study of identical twins. A single record per CDR3 protein comes from TCRdb applying MiXCR to the 5' RACE reads. The repertoire consists of hundreds of thousands of distinct CDR3 sequences, with less than 10% occurring once and the leading ten covering 0.8% to 1%. This same sample was also part of a study on yellow fever vaccine responses in identical twins.

The sample taken for sequencing was PBMCs. Receptors were obtained from a woman in her late teens or twenties in good health.

The chain links TRBV15 to TRBJ1-5, with 8 bases identical to TRBD1. Trimming cost V 0 bases and J 4 bases; bases outside gene matches: 5. This CDR3 is 16 amino acids long. Germline V gene sequence: CDR1 LNHNV, CDR2 YYDKDF (reference sequence). The CDR3 reads CATSRDFRTGNQPQHF. The DNA of the CDR3 is TGTGCCACCAGCAGAGATTTCCGGACAGGGAATCAGCCCCAGCATTTT.

The genes are TRBV20-1 and TRBJ2-3, with 9 positions matching TRBD2. Trimming cost V 6 bases and J 6 bases; bases outside gene matches: 10. Germline V lookup: CDR1 DFQATT, CDR2 SNEGSKA (reference sequence). CDR3 length: 14 residues. CDR3 region: CSAFPGGGGDTQYF. The DNA for the CDR3 is TGCAGTGCCTTCCCCGGCGGGGGGGGGGATACGCAGTATTTT.

V usage is TRBV12-3 or TRBV12-4 and J usage is TRBJ2-1; D is ambiguous. The CDR3 covers 11 residues. Trimming removed 7 bases from V and 6 bases from J, with 7 bases in between. The CDR3: CASTAVNEQFF. The CDR3 nucleotides read TGTGCCAGCACCGCGGTCAATGAGCAGTTCTTC.

The table lists this clonotype with a few counts. The CDR3 reads CSARVHPARNYEQYF. CDR3 nucleotide sequence: TGCAGTGCTAGAGTACACCCAGCGCGGAACTACGAGCAGTACTTC. The V and J genes are TRBV20-1 and TRBJ2-7; D is unclear. CDR1 and CDR2 (germline): DFQATT, SNEGSKA (reference sequence). Trimming took 1 base from V and 3 from J, leaving 16 bases between them. The length of the CDR3 is 15 residues.

This clonotype was seen more than once but under ten times. V is TRBV7-3 and J is TRBJ2-7; TRBD1 matches at 10 bases. Germline CDR1 and CDR2: SGHTA and FQGTGA. J lost 3 bases, V lost 5 bases, and 7 bases had no gene match. The CDR3 loop spans 15 amino acids. DNA of the CDR3: TGTGCCAGCAGCATCCGGACAGGGGGAAACTACGAGCAGTACTTC. This codes for CASSIRTGGNYEQYF.